The clone carrying this T cell receptor (beta chain) was observed a handful of times. This sample was included in a study of blood T cell repertoires in COVID-19. Method: immunoSEQ multiplex PCR; TCRdb's copy keeps in-frame clones and lacks some. This table has just under 80,000 clones, 82% appearing once. Germline V gives CDR1 SNHLY, CDR2 FYNNEI. CDR3 length equals 15 residues. The V and J ends lost 7 bases and 2 bases respectively, with 15 bases between them. The TCR originated in a woman aged 70-85 years with acute or convalescent COVID-19. The chain couples TRBV2 to TRBJ1-5; D gene unclear. The sample was peripheral blood. This CDR3 reads CASTDYRRGNQPQHF. The CDR3 DNA reads TGTGCCAGCACTGATTATAGGAGGGGCAATCAGCCCCAGCATTTT. Together with reference TRBV2 and TRBJ1-5, the CDR3 gives the full variable domain: EPEVTQTPSHQVTQMGQEVILRCVPISNHLYFYWYRQILGQKVEFLVSFYNNEISEKSEIFDDQFSVERPDGSNFTLKIRSTKLEDSAMYFCASTDYRRGNQPQHFGDGTRLSIL.